These T cell receptor beta chains were read from a single sample in a study of T cells in Graves' hyperthyroidism and ophthalmopathy. TCRdb used MiXCR to reprocess the multiplex PCR reads, holding one entry per CDR3 protein. The repertoire holds more than 500,000 distinct CDR3 sequences, 15% to 20% seen once, with about 31% in the top ten. The sample consisted of blood. These receptors originate from a woman under 40 with Graves' ophthalmopathy. The CDR3 runs from the conserved cysteine through the conserved F or W. D genes are given only for firm matches.

j_call d_call v_call cdr3_aa
TRBJ2-5 NA TRBV12-3/TRBV12-4 CASSPKEGQETQYF
TRBJ1-1 NA TRBV20-1 CSARDWGANTEAFF
TRBJ1-5 NA TRBV20-1 CSARGERNQPQHF
TRBJ2-7 TRBD1 TRBV20-1 CSALPGQGDEQYF
TRBJ2-7 NA TRBV27 CASSFSGVREQYF
TRBJ1-1 NA TRBV7-2 CASSLNGGRWVDTEAFF
TRBJ1-1 NA TRBV20-1 CSAPRLGVPEAFF
TRBJ1-2 NA TRBV6-1 CALKKGHGYTF
TRBJ1-1 NA TRBV2 CASTGGGPMEFKAFF
TRBJ2-7 NA TRBV7-2 CASSQRDGYEQYF
TRBJ1-6 NA TRBV27 CASSGVGNSPLHF
TRBJ2-1 TRBD2 TRBV12-3/TRBV12-4 CASSFFGLAGNFVNNEQFF
TRBJ2-7 NA TRBV20-1 CSASSPGQPSYEQYF
TRBJ2-3 NA TRBV7-2 CASSLENVGADTQYF
TRBJ2-3 NA TRBV7-8 CASSQRTTGSDTQYF
TRBJ2-1 TRBD2 TRBV4-3 CASSQDPPLAGGAYNEQFF
TRBJ2-7 NA TRBV7-2 CASSPRVYGEQYF
TRBJ1-6 TRBD1 TRBV6-2/TRBV6-3 CASSRQGASGSPLHF
TRBJ2-5 TRBD1 TRBV20-1 CSAINQQTGAETQYF
TRBJ2-7 TRBD1 TRBV11-2 CASSFPGTGNRNYEQYF
TRBJ2-7 NA TRBV12-3/TRBV12-4 CASKPGPNTLEQYF
TRBJ2-3 NA TRBV28 CASSDPDTQYF
TRBJ1-5 NA TRBV30 CAWSVQPGQPQHF
TRBJ1-5 NA TRBV9 CASSVGSPNQPQHF
TRBJ2-5 NA TRBV10-2 CASSAATVETQYF
TRBJ1-5 TRBD1 TRBV4-1 CASSHVGTGHQPQHF
TRBJ2-7 NA TRBV20-1 CSARSVLSYEQHF
TRBJ2-7 TRBD2 TRBV6-2/TRBV6-3 CASRATSGLPEQYF